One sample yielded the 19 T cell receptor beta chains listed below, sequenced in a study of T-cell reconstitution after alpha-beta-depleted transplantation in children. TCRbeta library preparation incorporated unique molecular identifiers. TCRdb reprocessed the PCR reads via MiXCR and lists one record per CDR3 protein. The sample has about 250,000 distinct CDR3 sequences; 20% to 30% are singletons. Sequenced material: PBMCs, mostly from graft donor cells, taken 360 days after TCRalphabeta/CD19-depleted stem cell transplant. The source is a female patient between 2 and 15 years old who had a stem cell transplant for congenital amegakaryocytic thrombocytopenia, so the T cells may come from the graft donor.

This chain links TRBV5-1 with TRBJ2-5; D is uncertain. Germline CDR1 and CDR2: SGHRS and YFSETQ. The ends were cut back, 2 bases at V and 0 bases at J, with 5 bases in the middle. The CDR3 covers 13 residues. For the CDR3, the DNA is TGCGCCAGCAGCTTAGAGTACCAAGAGACCCAGTACTTC. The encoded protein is CASSLEYQETQYF.

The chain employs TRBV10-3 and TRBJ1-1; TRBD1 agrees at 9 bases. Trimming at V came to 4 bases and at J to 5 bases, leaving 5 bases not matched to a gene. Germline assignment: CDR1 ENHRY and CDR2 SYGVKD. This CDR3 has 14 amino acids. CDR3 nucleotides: TGTGCCATCAGTGTCGGTGGACAGGGGACTGAAGCTTTCTTT. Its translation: CAISVGGQGTEAFF.

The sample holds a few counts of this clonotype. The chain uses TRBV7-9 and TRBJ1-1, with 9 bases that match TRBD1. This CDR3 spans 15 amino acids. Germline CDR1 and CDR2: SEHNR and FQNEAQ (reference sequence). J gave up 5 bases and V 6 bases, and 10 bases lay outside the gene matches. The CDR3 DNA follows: TGTGCCAGCAGTCCGGGACAGGGAGAGGGTACTGAAGCTTTCTTT. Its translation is CASSPGQGEGTEAFF.

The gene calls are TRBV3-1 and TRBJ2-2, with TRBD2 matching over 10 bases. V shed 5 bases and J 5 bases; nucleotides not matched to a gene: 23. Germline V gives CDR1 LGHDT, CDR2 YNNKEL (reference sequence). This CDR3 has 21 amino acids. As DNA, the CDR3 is TGTGCCAGCAGCACCCATGAAGCCCCTAGCGGGGGCCAAGGAAATACCGGGGAGCTGTTTTTT. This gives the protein CASSTHEAPSGGQGNTGELFF.

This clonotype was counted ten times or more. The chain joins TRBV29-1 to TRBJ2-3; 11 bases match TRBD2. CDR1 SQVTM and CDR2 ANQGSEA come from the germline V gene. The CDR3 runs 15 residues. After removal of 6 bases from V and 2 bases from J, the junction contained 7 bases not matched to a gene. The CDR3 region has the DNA TGCAGCGTCCTGGGACTAGCGGCCTTCACAGATACGCAGTATTTT. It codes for CSVLGLAAFTDTQYF.

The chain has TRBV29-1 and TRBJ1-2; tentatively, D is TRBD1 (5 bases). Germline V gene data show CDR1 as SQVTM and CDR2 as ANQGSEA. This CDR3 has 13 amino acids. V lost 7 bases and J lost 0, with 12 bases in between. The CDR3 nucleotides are TGCAGCGCCCACCTACAGGCTAACTATGGCTACACCTTC. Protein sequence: CSAHLQANYGYTF.

The CDR3 loop reads CASTLPHSVDDTGELFF. The CDR3 DNA sequence: TGTGCCAGCACATTGCCCCACTCGGTAGATGACACCGGGGAGCTGTTTTTT. The V gene is TRBV9, the J gene TRBJ2-2; no reliable D call. Germline assignment: CDR1 SGDLS and CDR2 YYNGEE. This CDR3 is 17 amino acids long. V was cut by 6 bases and J by 3 bases, with 21 bases left in between.

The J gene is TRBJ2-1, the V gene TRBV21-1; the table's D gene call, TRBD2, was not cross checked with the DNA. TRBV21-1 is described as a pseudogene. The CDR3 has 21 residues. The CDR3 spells CASSTLEAGTSGRGSYNEQFF. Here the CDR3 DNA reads TGTGCCAGCAGCACACTCGAGGCCGGGACTAGCGGGAGGGGATCCTACAATGAGCAGTTCTTC.

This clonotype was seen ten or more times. The CDR3: CASSPNVAESSYNEQFF. In DNA form, the CDR3 reads TGCGCCAGCAGCCCCAACGTAGCGGAAAGCTCCTACAATGAGCAGTTCTTC. The chain is built from TRBV4-3 and TRBJ2-1, with a weak D call TRBD2 (6 bases). CDR1 and CDR2 (germline): LGHNA, YSLEER. This CDR3 region has 17 residues. Deletions cut 4 bases from V and 0 bases from J, with 16 bases between.

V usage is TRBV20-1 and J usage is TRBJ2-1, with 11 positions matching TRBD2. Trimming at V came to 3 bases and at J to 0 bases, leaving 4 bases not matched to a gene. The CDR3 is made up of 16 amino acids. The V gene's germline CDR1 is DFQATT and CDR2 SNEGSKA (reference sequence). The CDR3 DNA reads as TGCAGTGCTAGCACGGGACTAGCGGTCTCCTACAATGAGCAGTTCTTC. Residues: CSASTGLAVSYNEQFF.

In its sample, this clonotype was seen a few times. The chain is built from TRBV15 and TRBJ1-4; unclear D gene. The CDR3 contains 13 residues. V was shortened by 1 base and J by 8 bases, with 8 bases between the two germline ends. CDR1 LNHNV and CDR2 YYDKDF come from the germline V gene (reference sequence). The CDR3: CATSRVVGEKLFF. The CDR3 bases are TGTGCCACCAGCAGAGTAGTAGGGGAAAAACTGTTTTTT.

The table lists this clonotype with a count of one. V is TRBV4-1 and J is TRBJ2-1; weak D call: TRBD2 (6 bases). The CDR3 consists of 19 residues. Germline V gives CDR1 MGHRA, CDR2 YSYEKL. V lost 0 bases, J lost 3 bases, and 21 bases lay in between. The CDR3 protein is CASSQDRLASETFYNEQFF. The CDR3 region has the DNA TGCGCCAGCAGCCAAGATAGGTTGGCTAGCGAGACCTTCTACAATGAGCAGTTCTTC.

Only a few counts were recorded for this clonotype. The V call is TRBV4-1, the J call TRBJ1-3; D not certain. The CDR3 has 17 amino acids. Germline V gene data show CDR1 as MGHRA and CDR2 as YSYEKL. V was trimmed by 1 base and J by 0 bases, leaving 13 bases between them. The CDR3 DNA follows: TGCGCCAGCAGCCAAGTATCTTCTGTCTACTCTGGAAACACCATATATTTT. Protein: CASSQVSSVYSGNTIYF.

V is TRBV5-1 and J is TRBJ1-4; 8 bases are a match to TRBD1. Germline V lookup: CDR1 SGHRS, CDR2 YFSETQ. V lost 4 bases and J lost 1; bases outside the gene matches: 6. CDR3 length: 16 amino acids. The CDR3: CASSLDRGGTNEKLFF. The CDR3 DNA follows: TGCGCCAGCAGCCTCGACAGGGGTGGAACTAATGAAAAACTGTTTTTT. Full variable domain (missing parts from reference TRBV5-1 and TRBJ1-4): KAGVTQTPRYLIKTRGQQVTLSCSPISGHRSVSWYQQTPGQGLQFLFEYFSETQRNKGNFPGRFSGRQFSNSRSEMNVSTLELGDSALYLCASSLDRGGTNEKLFFGSGTQLSVL.

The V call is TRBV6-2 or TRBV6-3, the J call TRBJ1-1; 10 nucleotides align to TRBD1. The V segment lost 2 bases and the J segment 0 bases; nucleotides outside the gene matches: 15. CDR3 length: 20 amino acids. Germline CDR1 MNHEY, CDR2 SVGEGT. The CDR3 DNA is TGTGCCAGCAGTTACCAGGTTTTAGGGACAGGGGAATCCATGAACACTGAAGCTTTCTTT. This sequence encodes CASSYQVLGTGESMNTEAFF.

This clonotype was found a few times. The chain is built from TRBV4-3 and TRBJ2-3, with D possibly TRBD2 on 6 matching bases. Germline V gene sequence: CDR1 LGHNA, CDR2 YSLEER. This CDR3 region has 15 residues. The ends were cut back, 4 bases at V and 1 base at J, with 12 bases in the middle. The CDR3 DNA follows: TGCGCCAGCAGCCCTTCAGCGGGCCGCACAGATACGCAGTATTTT. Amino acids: CASSPSAGRTDTQYF.

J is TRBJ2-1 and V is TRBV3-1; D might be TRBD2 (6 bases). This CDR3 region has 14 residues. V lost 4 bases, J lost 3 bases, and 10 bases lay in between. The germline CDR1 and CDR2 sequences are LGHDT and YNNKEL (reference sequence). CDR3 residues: CASSPSEFYNEQFF. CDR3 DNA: TGTGCCAGCAGCCCTAGCGAGTTCTACAATGAGCAGTTCTTC.

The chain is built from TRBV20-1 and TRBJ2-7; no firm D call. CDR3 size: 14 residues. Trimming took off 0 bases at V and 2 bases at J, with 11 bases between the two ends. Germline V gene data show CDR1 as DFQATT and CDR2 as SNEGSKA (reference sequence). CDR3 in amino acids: CSARDLAETYEQYF. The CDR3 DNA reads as TGCAGTGCTAGAGATCTTGCGGAAACCTACGAGCAGTACTTC.

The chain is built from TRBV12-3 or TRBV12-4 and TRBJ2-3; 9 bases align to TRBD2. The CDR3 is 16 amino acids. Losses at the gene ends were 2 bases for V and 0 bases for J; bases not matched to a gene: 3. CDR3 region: CASSLTRGGSTDTQYF. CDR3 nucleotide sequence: TGTGCCAGCAGTTTAACGCGGGGGGGAAGCACAGATACGCAGTATTTT.